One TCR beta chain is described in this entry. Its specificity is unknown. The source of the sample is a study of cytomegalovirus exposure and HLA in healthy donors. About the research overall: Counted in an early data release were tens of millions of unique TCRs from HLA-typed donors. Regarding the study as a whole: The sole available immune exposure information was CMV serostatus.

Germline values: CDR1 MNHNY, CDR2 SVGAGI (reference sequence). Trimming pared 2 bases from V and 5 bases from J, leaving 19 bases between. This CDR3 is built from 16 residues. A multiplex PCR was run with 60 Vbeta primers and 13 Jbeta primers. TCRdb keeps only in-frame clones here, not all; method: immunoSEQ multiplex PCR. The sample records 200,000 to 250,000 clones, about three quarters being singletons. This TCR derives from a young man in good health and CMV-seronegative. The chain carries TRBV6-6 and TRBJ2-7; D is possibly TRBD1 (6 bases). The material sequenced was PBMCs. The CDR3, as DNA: TGTGCCAGCAGTTACGGGCAAACCCCAGGGGCCAACGAGCAGTACTTC. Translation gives CASSYGQTPGANEQYF.